A selection of T cell receptor beta chains follows, all from one sample in a study of control samples from healthy donors and cancer patients. Assay: immunoSEQ multiplex PCR; the TCRdb copy retains only in-frame clones and omits some. The data contain 94,000 or so clones, approximately 84% of them singletons. Sequencing input: PBMCs. All receptors derive from an older man with lung cancer. CDR3s include the opening cysteine and the closing phenylalanine or tryptophan. Fields, in order: CDR3 length, clone size, J gene, V gene, D gene, CDR3 protein, CDR3 DNA. A D gene is named only where the DNA matches it firmly. Size is omitted from some rows. Given values are once, few, many or a class for expanded clones.

18 | once | TRBJ1-5 | TRBV28 | NA | CASSLHSGGGWGNQPQHF | TGTGCCAGCAGTTTGCACTCCGGGGGGGGTTGGGGCAATCAGCCCCAGCATTTT
14 | NA | TRBJ2-7 | TRBV11-2 | NA | CASSRTVSSYEQYF | TGTGCCAGCAGCCGGACGGTTAGCTCCTACGAGCAGTACTTC
19 | few | TRBJ2-6 | TRBV7-9 | TRBD2 | CASSLVRAGDLPGANVLTF | TGTGCCAGCAGCTTAGTAAGGGCGGGGGATCTACCCGGGGCCAACGTCCTGACTTTC
17 | NA | TRBJ2-3 | TRBV6-6 | TRBD2 | CASSPGLAATSTDTQYF | TGTGCCAGCAGTCCGGGACTAGCAGCGACAAGCACAGATACGCAGTATTTT
16 | NA | TRBJ2-5 | TRBV18 | NA | CASSPTLAARGETQYF | TGTGCCAGCTCACCGACCCTCGCGGCTCGGGGGGAGACCCAGTACTTC
15 | NA | TRBJ2-5 | TRBV4-2 | NA | CASSQDWSLRETQYF | TGTGCCAGCAGCCAAGATTGGAGTTTAAGAGAGACCCAGTACTTC
17 | NA | TRBJ1-2 | TRBV6-2/TRBV6-3 | NA | CASSHLWDNPSVYGYTF | TGTGCCAGCAGTCACCTGTGGGACAACCCTTCTGTCTATGGCTACACCTTC
16 | NA | TRBJ2-3 | TRBV5-4 | NA | CASSFKKAAVTDTQYF | TGTGCCAGCAGCTTTAAAAAAGCGGCGGTGACAGATACGCAGTATTTT
18 | NA | TRBJ2-7 | TRBV7-9 | TRBD2 | CASSLGVTSGGTSYEQYF | TGTGCCAGCAGCTTAGGGGTGACTAGCGGGGGGACCTCCTACGAGCAGTACTTC
14 | NA | TRBJ2-7 | TRBV14 | NA | CASSHRGVTYEQYF | TGTGCCAGCAGCCATAGGGGAGTTACCTACGAGCAGTACTTC
12 | NA | TRBJ1-2 | TRBV11-2 | NA | CASSLYTYGYTF | TGTGCCAGCAGCTTGTACACCTATGGCTACACCTTC
20 | NA | TRBJ2-6 | TRBV7-3 | TRBD1 | CASSPTGTGGPRSGANVLTF | TGTGCCAGCAGCCCAACCGGGACAGGGGGCCCTAGATCTGGGGCCAACGTCCTGACTTTC
17 | few | TRBJ2-1 | TRBV14 | NA | CASSRGPRLSSYNEQFF | TGTGCCAGCAGCCGAGGGCCCAGATTAAGCTCCTACAATGAGCAGTTCTTC
13 | once | TRBJ1-1 | TRBV12-3/TRBV12-4 | NA | CASSPSGNTEAFF | TGTGCCAGCAGTCCCTCGGGGAACACTGAAGCTTTCTTT
15 | NA | TRBJ2-5 | TRBV9 | TRBD2 | CASSGTSGGAETQYF | TGTGCCAGCAGCGGGACTAGCGGGGGGGCGGAGACCCAGTACTTC
14 | NA | TRBJ1-2 | TRBV5-1 | NA | CAGSLSAGVYGYTF | TGCGCCGGCAGCTTGAGTGCAGGGGTGTATGGCTACACCTTC
13 | NA | TRBJ1-1 | TRBV18 | TRBD1 | CASSSTGVTEAFF | TGTGCCAGCTCATCGACAGGGGTAACTGAAGCTTTCTTT
16 | NA | TRBJ1-2 | TRBV19 | NA | CASTMWAGPLTYGYTF | TGTGCCAGTACCATGTGGGCAGGCCCGTTAACCTATGGCTACACCTTC
13 | NA | TRBJ1-4 | TRBV16 | NA | CASSGSIGEKLFF | TGTGCCAGCAGCGGATCCATCGGGGAAAAACTGTTTTTT
14 | NA | TRBJ2-7 | TRBV29-1 | NA | CSVDLGLKPGEQYF | TGCAGCGTTGATTTGGGACTTAAGCCGGGCGAGCAGTACTTC
13 | once | TRBJ2-3 | TRBV9 | NA | CASSQSGKDTQYF | TGTGCCAGCAGCCAATCGGGGAAAGATACGCAGTATTTT
12 | NA | TRBJ2-5 | TRBV18 | NA | CASSPIRETQYF | TGTGCCAGCTCACCGATCAGAGAGACCCAGTACTTC
15 | few | TRBJ2-1 | TRBV19 | NA | CASSVPGGLGNEQFF | TGTGCCAGTAGTGTCCCCGGGGGGCTGGGGAATGAGCAGTTCTTC
18 | NA | TRBJ2-3 | TRBV19 | NA | CASSTGQGGTSSAGTQYF | TGTGCCAGTAGTACGGGACAGGGAGGGACTAGCTCCGCCGGGACGCAGTATTTT
12 | once | TRBJ2-2 | TRBV27 | NA | CASSLGGGELFF | TGTGCCAGCAGTTTGGGTGGCGGGGAGCTGTTTTTT
15 | NA | TRBJ2-7 | TRBV5-5 | NA | CASSRPDRPSYEQYF | TGTGCCAGCAGCCGTCCCGACAGGCCCTCCTACGAGCAGTACTTC
15 | NA | TRBJ1-6 | TRBV5-1 | TRBD1 | CASSRSGTGESPLHF | TGCGCCAGCAGTCGGTCCGGGACAGGGGAATCACCCCTCCACTTT
13 | NA | TRBJ1-2 | TRBV2 | NA | CASSDDGNYGYTF | TGTGCCAGCAGTGACGACGGTAACTATGGCTACACCTTC
16 | few | TRBJ2-3 | TRBV5-5 | NA | CASSPQGGLSTDTQYF | TGTGCCAGCAGCCCCCAGGGGGGACTCAGCACAGATACGCAGTATTTT
12 | NA | TRBJ2-7 | TRBV29-1 | NA | CSVAGGPYEQYF | TGCAGCGTTGCGGGCGGCCCCTACGAGCAGTACTTC
15 | once | TRBJ2-6 | TRBV5-1 | NA | CASSFTGLGANVLTF | TGCGCCAGCAGCTTTACAGGGCTTGGGGCCAACGTCCTGACTTTC
16 | NA | TRBJ1-2 | TRBV6-6 | TRBD1 | CASSYSSPGQGGGYTF | TGTGCCAGCAGTTACTCAAGCCCCGGACAGGGGGGTGGCTACACCTTC
14 | NA | TRBJ2-3 | TRBV5-6 | TRBD2 | CASSFVAGVDTQYF | TGTGCCAGCAGCTTCGTAGCGGGGGTGGATACGCAGTATTTT
15 | NA | TRBJ2-7 | TRBV28 | NA | CASRGVWGGSYEQYF | TGTGCCAGCAGGGGGGTATGGGGAGGCTCCTACGAGCAGTACTTC
17 | NA | TRBJ1-5 | TRBV19 | TRBD1 | CASSTDREGPMNQPQHF | TGTGCCAGTAGTACCGACAGGGAAGGCCCGATGAATCAGCCCCAGCATTTT
14 | NA | TRBJ1-1 | TRBV5-4 | NA | CASSLHGVTIEAFF | TGTGCCAGCAGCTTGCACGGGGTAACAATTGAAGCTTTCTTT
15 | NA | TRBJ2-7 | TRBV7-9 | NA | CASSLDGGSTYEQYF | TGTGCCAGCAGCTTAGATGGGGGTTCCACCTACGAGCAGTACTTC
17 | NA | TRBJ2-3 | TRBV28 | NA | CASTLAGVGGPTDTQYF | TGTGCCAGCACATTGGCAGGGGTCGGTGGCCCCACAGATACGCAGTATTTT
15 | NA | TRBJ1-5 | TRBV5-6 | NA | CASSLWGASNQPQHF | TGTGCCAGCAGCTTGTGGGGGGCGAGCAATCAGCCCCAGCATTTT
15 | NA | TRBJ2-1 | TRBV3-1/TRBV3-2 | TRBD2 | CASRLAGASYNEQFF | TGTGCCAGCCGGTTAGCGGGGGCTTCCTACAATGAGCAGTTCTTC
15 | NA | TRBJ2-3 | TRBV6-5 | TRBD2 | CASSYSRGGPDTQYF | TGTGCCAGCAGTTACTCGCGGGGGGGCCCAGATACGCAGTATTTT
13 | few | TRBJ2-7 | TRBV2 | TRBD1 | CASGKGGSYEQYF | TGTGCCAGCGGTAAAGGGGGCAGCTACGAGCAGTACTTC
15 | NA | TRBJ1-1 | TRBV4-1 | NA | CASSQEGLLNTEAFF | TGCGCCAGCAGCCAAGAAGGGCTCCTGAACACTGAAGCTTTCTTT
15 | NA | TRBJ2-1 | TRBV6-5 | TRBD2 | CASTPVAGGYNEQFF | TGTGCCAGCACCCCCGTAGCGGGGGGCTACAATGAGCAGTTCTTC
12 | many | TRBJ1-5 | TRBV6-6 | NA | CASSMNTEPQHF | TGTGCCAGCAGCATGAATACCGAGCCCCAGCATTTT
12 | NA | TRBJ2-7 | TRBV12-3/TRBV12-4 | NA | CASSFSGTEQYF | TGTGCCAGCAGTTTCTCAGGGACCGAGCAGTACTTC
14 | few | TRBJ1-1 | TRBV18 | NA | CASSPPAGNTEAFF | TGTGCCAGCTCACCACCGGCAGGGAACACTGAAGCTTTCTTT
16 | NA | TRBJ2-3 | TRBV4-2 | TRBD2 | CASSQSVSGGTDTQYF | TGTGCCAGCAGCCAATCGGTTAGCGGGGGCACAGATACGCAGTATTTT
12 | NA | TRBJ2-2 | TRBV10-1 | NA | CASSAGAGELFF | TGCGCCAGCAGTGCGGGCGCCGGGGAGCTGTTTTTT
13 | NA | TRBJ1-4 | TRBV6-2/TRBV6-3 | NA | CASSLAGNEKLFF | TGTGCCAGCAGCCTTGCGGGGAATGAAAAACTGTTTTTT